Below, one T cell receptor beta chain is given with its context. Its antigen remains unknown. The sample originates from a study of vaccination effects on CD4 cells after COVID-19. Clones were read by immunoSEQ multiplex PCR, and TCRdb kept only the in-frame ones, dropping some. Of fewer than 70,000 clones detected, 75% to 90% appear once; the ten largest clones hold 9.5% to 15%. The CDR3 loop spans 16 amino acids. Germline V gives CDR1 SGHTA, CDR2 FQGNSA. With 2 bases removed from V and 2 bases from J, the gap between germline ends came to 13 bases. With the ViraFEST assay, the study expanded antigen-specific CD4+ T cells using viral peptide pools, then sequenced them. Once cultured for 10 days, the cells underwent separation to obtain CD4+ T cells. Testing of the vaccine recipients showed negative nucleocapsid antibodies and no prior SARS-CoV-2 infection. Overall study results and limits: Late after vaccination, infection- and vaccine-induced clones showed marked clonal contraction. Common cold coronaviruses were cross-recognized by only 1 of 255 vaccine-induced clones in healthy vaccinees.

This chain uses TRBV7-2 with TRBJ2-1, with D possibly called TRBD1 or TRBD2 (6 bases each). The material sequenced was CD4+ T cells from PBMCs cultured with SARS-CoV-2 spike peptides, taken before COVID-19 vaccination. This TCR derives from a human donor who received a COVID-19 vaccine. The CDR3 loop reads CASSLNLGGTYNEQFF. The CDR3 DNA is TGTGCCAGCAGCTTAAATTTAGGGGGGACCTACAATGAGCAGTTCTTC.